The clone carrying this T cell receptor (beta chain) has only one observation. Assay used: immunoSEQ multiplex PCR; TCRdb lists only in-frame clones, some missing. The table shows about 36,000 clones, with approximately 78% occurring only once. These data belong to a study of blood T cell repertoires in COVID-19. The V gene's germline CDR1 is SGHNT and CDR2 YENEEA. The CDR3 consists of 12 residues. With 4 bases removed from V and 3 bases from J, the gap between germline ends came to 4 bases. The TCR sequence derives from a man between 60 and 75 years old with acute or convalescent COVID-19. The sequenced sample was peripheral blood. V gene TRBV11-3 combines with J gene TRBJ1-3, with D unresolved. DNA for the CDR3: TGTGCCAGCAGCTCTTTTGGAAACACCATATATTTT. It yields the protein CASSSFGNTIYF.